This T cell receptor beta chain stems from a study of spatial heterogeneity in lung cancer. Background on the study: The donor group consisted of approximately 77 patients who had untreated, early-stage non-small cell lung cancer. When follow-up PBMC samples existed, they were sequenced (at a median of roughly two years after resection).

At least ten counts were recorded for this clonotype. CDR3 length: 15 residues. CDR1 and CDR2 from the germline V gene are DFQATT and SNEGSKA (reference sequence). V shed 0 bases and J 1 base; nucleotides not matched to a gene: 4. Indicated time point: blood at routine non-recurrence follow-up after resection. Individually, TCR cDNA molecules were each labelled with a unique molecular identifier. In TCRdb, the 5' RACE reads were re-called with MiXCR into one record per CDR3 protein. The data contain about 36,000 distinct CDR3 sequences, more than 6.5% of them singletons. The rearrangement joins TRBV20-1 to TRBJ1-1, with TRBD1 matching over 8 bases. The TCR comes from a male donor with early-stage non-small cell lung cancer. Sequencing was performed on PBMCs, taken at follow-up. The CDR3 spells CSARDIDRGNTEAFF. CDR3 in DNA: TGCAGTGCTAGAGACATCGACAGGGGGAACACTGAAGCTTTCTTT.